This TCR beta chain was identified during a study of blood T cell repertoires in COVID-19. Study-level information: The United States, Italy and Spain supplied acute and convalescent COVID-19 samples. Nucleic acid was either cDNA or gDNA, and it came from T cells, B-cell-depleted T cells, or PBMCs.

Study processing details: Researchers report that nucleated cell counts were estimated from reference gene primer amplification. This table comes from immunoSEQ multiplex PCR, and its TCRdb copy is limited to in-frame clones, with some not included. That table supplies the V and J calls and clone size; D and trimming were determined from the DNA. The sample yields approximately 110,000 clones, 86% seen once. The CDR3 consists of 20 residues. Germline V gene data show CDR1 as SGHRS and CDR2 as YFSETQ. With 2 bases clipped from V and 6 bases from J, the junction kept 16 bases outside the gene matches. The sequenced sample consisted of peripheral blood. The chain combines TRBV5-1 with TRBJ2-1, with TRBD2 identical over 14 bases. The source of this sequence is a human donor in a cohort sampled during active COVID-19. The CDR3 reads CASSFNRGVTSGRGFNEQFF. The CDR3 DNA reads TGCGCCAGCAGCTTCAACAGGGGAGTGACTAGCGGGAGGGGCTTCAATGAGCAGTTCTTC. Using reference TRBV5-1 and TRBJ2-1 for the parts outside the CDR3, the full variable domain is KAGVTQTPRYLIKTRGQQVTLSCSPISGHRSVSWYQQTPGQGLQFLFEYFSETQRNKGNFPGRFSGRQFSNSRSEMNVSTLELGDSALYLCASSFNRGVTSGRGFNEQFFGPGTRLTVL.